This T cell receptor beta chain was profiled in a study of T cell responses to AZD1222 COVID-19 vaccine. The CDR3 sequence is 15 residues long. The germline CDR1 and CDR2 sequences are ENHRY and SYGVKD. Trimming stripped 0 bases from V and 8 bases from J, with 16 bases between. Only in-frame clones appear in the TCRdb table, and some are missing; sequencing was by immunoSEQ multiplex PCR. The sample includes some 150,000 clones, more than 75% of them seen just once. Study-level results: Possibly, clonal diversity was underestimated; donors were largely white British and included more females.

Pooling of second doses given at about 4 or about 12 weeks was done. As concerns this clone: Its matching antigen is unknown.

Sequences were derived from peripheral blood, sampled 28 days after the second AZD1222 dose. The V and J genes are TRBV10-3 and TRBJ1-2; D not resolved. The sequence was obtained from an adult who received the AZD1222 COVID-19 vaccine. In DNA form, the CDR3 reads TGTGCCATCAGTGAGTCGACCCGGGCCCAGAGCGGCTACACCTTC. This codes for CAISESTRAQSGYTF.